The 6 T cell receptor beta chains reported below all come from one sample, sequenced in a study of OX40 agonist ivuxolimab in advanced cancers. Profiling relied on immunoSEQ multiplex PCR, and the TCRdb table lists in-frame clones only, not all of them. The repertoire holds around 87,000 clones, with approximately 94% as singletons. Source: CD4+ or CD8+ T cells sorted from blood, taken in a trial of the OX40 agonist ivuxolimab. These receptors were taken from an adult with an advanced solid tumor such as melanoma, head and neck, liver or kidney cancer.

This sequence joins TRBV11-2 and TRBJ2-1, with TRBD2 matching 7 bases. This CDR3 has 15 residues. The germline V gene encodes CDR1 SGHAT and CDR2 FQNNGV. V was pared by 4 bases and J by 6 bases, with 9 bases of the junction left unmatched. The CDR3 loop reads CASSSPFSGGNEQFF. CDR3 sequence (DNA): TGTGCCAGCAGCTCTCCCTTCTCGGGGGGCAATGAGCAGTTCTTC.

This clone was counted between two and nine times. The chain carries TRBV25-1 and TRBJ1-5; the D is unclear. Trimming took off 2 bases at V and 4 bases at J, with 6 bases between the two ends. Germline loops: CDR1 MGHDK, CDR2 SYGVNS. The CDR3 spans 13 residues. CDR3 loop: CASSEELNQPQHF. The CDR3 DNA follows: TGTGCCAGCAGTGAAGAGTTGAATCAGCCCCAGCATTTT.

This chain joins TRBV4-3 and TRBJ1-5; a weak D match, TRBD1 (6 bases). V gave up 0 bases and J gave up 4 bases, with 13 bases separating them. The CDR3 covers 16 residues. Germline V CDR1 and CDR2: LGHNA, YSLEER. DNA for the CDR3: TGCGCCAGCAGCCAAGAATTAAGGACAGCGAATCAGCCCCAGCATTTT. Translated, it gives CASSQELRTANQPQHF.

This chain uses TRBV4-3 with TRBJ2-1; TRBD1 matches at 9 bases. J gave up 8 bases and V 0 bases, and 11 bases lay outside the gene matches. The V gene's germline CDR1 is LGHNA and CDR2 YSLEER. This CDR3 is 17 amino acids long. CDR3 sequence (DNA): TGCGCCAGCAGCCAAGATGTAGGGACAGGGAAGTTTGATGAGCAGTTCTTC. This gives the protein CASSQDVGTGKFDEQFF.

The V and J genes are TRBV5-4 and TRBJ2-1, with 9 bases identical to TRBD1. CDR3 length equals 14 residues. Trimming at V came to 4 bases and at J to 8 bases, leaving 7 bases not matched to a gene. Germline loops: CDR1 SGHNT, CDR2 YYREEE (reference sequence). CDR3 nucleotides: TGTGCCAGCAGCCACCCCCGGGACAGGGATGAGCAGTTCTTC. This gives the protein CASSHPRDRDEQFF.

The CDR3 bases are TGTGCCAGCGAAAGGGGAAGGGGGCTTGACTATGGCTACACCTTC. Protein: CASERGRGLDYGYTF. The chain couples TRBV19 to TRBJ1-2; 7 nucleotides align to TRBD1. Germline CDR1 reads LNHDA; CDR2 reads SQIVND (reference sequence). The CDR3 is 15 residues long. V shed 9 bases and J 3 bases; nucleotides not matched to a gene: 13.